This record covers a single T cell receptor (beta chain). What it binds is unknown. Repertoires were generated with immunoSEQ multiplex PCR, while TCRdb's copy carries only in-frame clones and drops some. The sample consists of 70,000 to 80,000 clones, roughly 89% of them appearing once. The ends were cut back, 5 bases at V and 7 bases at J, with 15 bases in the middle. CDR3 size: 15 residues. This specimen comes from a study of T cell responses to AZD1222 COVID-19 vaccine. Overall study: Pooling of second doses given at about 4 or about 12 weeks was done.

General study findings and limits: Spike-specific TCR depth and breadth grew after two AZD1222 doses. Spike-spanning, vaccine-associated CD4 TCRs were dominant at 160-218 and 743-854.

This sequence was found in an adult in good health. The chain links TRBV23-1 to TRBJ1-6, with D hard to call. TRBV23-1 is noted as an ORF with a role that remains uncertain. This sample comprised peripheral blood, obtained on day 0 of AZD1222 vaccination. CDR3 bases: TGCGCCAGCAGTATCCAGTCGCGTTGGAATTCACCCCTCCACTTT. This encodes CASSIQSRWNSPLHF.